The sequence of this T cell receptor beta chain was determined in a study of somatic mutations in cytotoxic T cells in rheumatoid arthritis. The overall study: Blood from the patient (almost 31 ml EDTA) was drawn right after diagnosis, pretreatment.

Worth noting for this clone: The antigen remains undetermined.

Study-wide results and limits: Rheumatoid arthritis patients and age-matched healthy controls showed no significant difference in CD8+ T-cell clonality.

Authors' methods: The authors rarely found patient CD8+ clones larger than 1% matching published virus-specific TCRB sequences. Assay used: immunoSEQ multiplex PCR; TCRdb lists only in-frame clones, some missing. V and J calls and clone size follow that table, whereas D and trimming were derived from the DNA. The sample lists around 2,000 clones, 60% to 75% occurring once. The CDR3 extends over 14 amino acids. From germline, CDR1 is SEHNR and CDR2 FQNEAQ (reference sequence). J gave up 5 bases and V 4 bases, and 5 bases lay outside the gene matches. CD4+ cells and CD8+ cells were each obtained through positive magnetic bead selection, and their purity was assessed by flow cytometry.

This receptor was taken from a man in his 70s with rheumatoid arthritis. The material was CD8+ T cells sorted from blood, obtained at a follow-up visit. V and J are TRBV7-9 and TRBJ2-7; TRBD2 agrees at 10 bases. CDR3 sequence reads: CASSYSGRSHEQYF. DNA of the CDR3: TGTGCCAGCAGCTATAGCGGGAGGAGCCACGAGCAGTACTTC. Drawing the rest from reference TRBV7-9 and TRBJ2-7, the complete variable domain is DTGVSQNPRHKITKRGQNVTFRCDPISEHNRLYWYRQTLGQGPEFLTYFQNEAQLEKSRLLSDRFSAERPKGSFSTLEIQRTEQGDSAMYLCASSYSGRSHEQYFGPGTRLTVT.